This TCR beta chain is drawn from a study of spatial heterogeneity in lung cancer. Study in general: Detection of beta-chain sequences consistently exceeded that of alpha-chain sequences. In the raw reads, each unique TCR and UMI combination was present more than ten times on average.

In its sample, this clonotype is medium-sized. Time point specified: sample taken at primary tumor resection. Whole RNA was taken from tumor, nontumor lung or frozen PBMC; it was then sequenced unsorted. The cohort: approximately 66 early-stage, untreated non-small cell lung cancer patients. Unique molecular identifiers tagged every individual TCR cDNA molecule. TCRdb reprocessed the 5' RACE reads via MiXCR and lists one record per CDR3 protein. The sample has under 15,000 distinct CDR3 sequences, approximately 14% seen once. With V trimmed by 4 bases and J by 8 bases, 12 bases remained unmatched. The CDR3 contains 15 residues. CDR1 and CDR2 (germline): SEHNR, FQNEAQ (reference sequence).

The chain links TRBV7-9 to TRBJ1-2; 8 positions match TRBD1. This TCR was sampled from a female donor with early-stage non-small cell lung cancer. Sequenced here: PBMCs, sampled at surgery. Here the CDR3 reads CASSSGDRTSEGYTF. In DNA, the CDR3 is TGTGCCAGCAGCTCCGGGGACAGGACGAGTGAGGGCTACACCTTC.